This TCR beta chain was profiled in a study of shared clonotypes between healthy human individuals. The assay was immunoSEQ multiplex PCR, and TCRdb's table has in-frame clones only and misses some. In the table there are more than 1,200,000 clones, about 98.5% of which are singletons. This CDR3 contains 14 residues. Germline CDR1 reads SNHLY; CDR2 reads FYNNEI. Trimming shortened V by 6 bases and J by 1 base, and 13 bases separated the two germline ends. The chain is built from TRBV2 and TRBJ2-7; no reliable D call. This clonotype originated in a man younger than 40 in good health. Sequenced: naive CD4+ T cells sorted from blood. Subset of the sample: CD45RA+ positively selected. In nucleotides, the CDR3 is TGTGCCAGCAGACTTGTCCCTCCTTCCTACGAGCAGTACTTC. Protein product: CASRLVPPSYEQYF.